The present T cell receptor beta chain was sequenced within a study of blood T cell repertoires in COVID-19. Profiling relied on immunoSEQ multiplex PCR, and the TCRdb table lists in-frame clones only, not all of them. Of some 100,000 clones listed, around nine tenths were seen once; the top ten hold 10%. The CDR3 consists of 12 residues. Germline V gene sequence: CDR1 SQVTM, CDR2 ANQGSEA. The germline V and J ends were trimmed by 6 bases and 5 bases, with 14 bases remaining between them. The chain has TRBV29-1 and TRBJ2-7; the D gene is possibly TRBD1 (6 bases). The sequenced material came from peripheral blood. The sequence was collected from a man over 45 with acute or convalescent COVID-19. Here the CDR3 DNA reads TGCAGCGTGACAGGAAGCTTCGACGAGCAGTACTTC. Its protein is CSVTGSFDEQYF.